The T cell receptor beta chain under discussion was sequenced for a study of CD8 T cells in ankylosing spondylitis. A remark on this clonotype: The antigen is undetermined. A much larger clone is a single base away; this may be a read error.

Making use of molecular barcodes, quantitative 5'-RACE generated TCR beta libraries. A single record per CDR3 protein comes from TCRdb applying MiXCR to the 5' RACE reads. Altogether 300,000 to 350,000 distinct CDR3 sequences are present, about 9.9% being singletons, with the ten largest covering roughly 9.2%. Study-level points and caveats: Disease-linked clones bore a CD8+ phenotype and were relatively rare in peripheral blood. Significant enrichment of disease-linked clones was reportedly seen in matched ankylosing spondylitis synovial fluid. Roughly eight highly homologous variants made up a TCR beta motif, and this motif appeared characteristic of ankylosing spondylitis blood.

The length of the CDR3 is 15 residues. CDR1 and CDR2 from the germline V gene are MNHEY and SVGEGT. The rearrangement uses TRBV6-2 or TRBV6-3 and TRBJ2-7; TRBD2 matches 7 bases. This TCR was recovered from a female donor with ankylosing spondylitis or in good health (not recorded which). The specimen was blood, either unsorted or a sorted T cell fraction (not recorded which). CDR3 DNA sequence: TGTTCCAGCACCGCTGGGGGACTACACTCCTACGAGCAGTACTTC. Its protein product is CSSTAGGLHSYEQYF.